The 9 T cell receptor beta chains in this list originate from one sample, sequenced in a study of somatic mutations in cytotoxic T cells in rheumatoid arthritis. Assay used: immunoSEQ multiplex PCR; TCRdb lists only in-frame clones, some missing. The sample lists 4,000 to 4,500 clones; around three quarters were seen once. The sequenced sample was CD8+ T cells sorted from blood. The origin of the receptors is an adult with rheumatoid arthritis.

CDR3 sequence: CASSYSLAGGSEQFF. For the CDR3, the DNA is TGTGCCAGCAGTTACTCGCTAGCGGGGGGCAGTGAGCAGTTCTTC. The chain has TRBV6-5 and TRBJ2-1; 11 bases map to TRBD2. The CDR3 sequence is 15 residues long. The V gene's germline CDR1 is MNHEY and CDR2 SVGAGI. The V and J ends lost 0 bases and 9 bases, in that order; junction bases with no gene match: 4.

The chain has TRBV5-6 and TRBJ2-7, with a weak D call TRBD2 (5 bases). There are 19 residues in the CDR3. V dropped 1 base and J dropped 1 base, with 24 bases sitting between them. From germline, CDR1 is SGHDT and CDR2 YYEEEE. Here the CDR3 reads CASSLSGRPSLPRSYEQYF. CDR3 bases: TGTGCCAGCAGCTTGAGCGGCCGGCCTTCCCTTCCGCGATCCTACGAGCAGTACTTC.

V usage is TRBV6-5 and J usage is TRBJ1-2; tentative D call: TRBD1 (6 bases). The germline V and J ends were trimmed by 0 bases and 2 bases, with 13 bases remaining between them. From germline, CDR1 is MNHEY and CDR2 SVGAGI. This CDR3 region has 16 residues. CDR3 region: CASSYSITGMNYGYTF. In nucleotides, the CDR3 is TGTGCCAGCAGTTACTCGATTACAGGGATGAACTATGGCTACACCTTC.

This clone occurred a few times. V is TRBV4-1 and J is TRBJ1-1; unclear D gene. The CDR3 has 14 residues. V was cut by 6 bases and J by 3 bases, with 14 bases left in between. Germline CDR1 reads MGHRA; CDR2 reads YSYEKL. CDR3 DNA sequence: TGCGCCAGCAGGCGAGGCACCGGGGACACTGAAGCTTTCTTT. It codes for CASRRGTGDTEAFF.

The V call is TRBV27, the J call TRBJ1-2, with 7 bases identical to TRBD1. The germline V gene has CDR1 MNHEY and CDR2 SMNVEV (reference sequence). V trimming: 5 bases; J trimming: 4 bases; junction bases outside the gene matches: 7. The CDR3 is made up of 14 amino acids. CDR3: CASSPWGQRYGYTF. CDR3 nucleotides: TGTGCCAGCAGTCCCTGGGGACAGCGCTATGGCTACACCTTC.

The chain joins TRBV5-5 to TRBJ1-2, with D unclear. This CDR3 spans 16 amino acids. Germline V gene data show CDR1 as SGHKS and CDR2 as YYEKEE (reference sequence). The ends were cut back, 1 base at V and 3 bases at J, with 16 bases in the middle. The CDR3, as DNA: TGTGCCAGCAGCTTGTTCCTGGAAGCCCGGGACTATGGCTACACCTTC. Residues: CASSLFLEARDYGYTF.

The chain recombines TRBV6-5 with TRBJ2-3; the match to TRBD2 covers 13 bases. Looked up from germline, CDR1 is MNHEY and CDR2 is SVGAGI. The CDR3 length is 14 residues. J lost 4 bases, V lost 9 bases, and 4 bases had no gene match. The CDR3 DNA reads as TGTGCCAGTACTAGCGGGGGGGCCTCAGATACGCAGTATTTT. Translation: CASTSGGASDTQYF.

V gene TRBV4-1 combines with J gene TRBJ2-1; either TRBD1 or TRBD2 may fit D (5 bases each). CDR3 length equals 17 residues. The germline V gene encodes CDR1 MGHRA and CDR2 YSYEKL. The V end lost 3 bases, the J end lost 4 bases, and 19 bases lay between the germline ends. The CDR3 is CASSHPDHPGRYNEQFF. CDR3 sequence (DNA): TGCGCCAGCAGCCACCCCGACCACCCGGGACGTTACAATGAGCAGTTCTTC.

V is TRBV27 and J is TRBJ2-5, with 7 bases matching TRBD1. The CDR3 contains 16 residues. Trimming cost V 0 bases and J 3 bases; bases outside gene matches: 7. CDR1 is MNHEY and CDR2 is SMNVEV in the germline V gene (reference sequence). In DNA, the CDR3 is TGTGCCAGCAGTTTATCCCCGGGACAGCCAGAAGAGACCCAGTACTTC. This codes for CASSLSPGQPEETQYF.